This TCR beta chain is drawn from a study of T-cell memory formation after mild COVID-19. Study-wide context: TCR clustering was largely donor specific. General study findings and limits: Among contracting clones, CD4+ were mainly CM/EM and CD8+ enriched in EMRA. Some clones that responded turned up in pre-infection memory, which suggests that cross-reactive memory joined in.

Deletions cut 1 base from V and 0 bases from J, with 10 bases between. The CDR3 is made up of 15 amino acids. CDR1 and CDR2 (germline): SEHNR, FQNEAQ (reference sequence). Employing constant-segment primers, 5'RACE generated TCR alpha and TCR beta cDNA libraries bearing sample barcodes and UMIs. TCRdb itself ran the 5' RACE reads through MiXCR, one entry per CDR3 protein. Of around 370,000 distinct CDR3 sequences in the sample, over 20% are singletons; the top ten hold under 15%. This clonotype was counted only a few times. No antigen is known for it. The receptor comes from an adult woman who had mild COVID-19 (a few samples of this study predate the infection). Cell type and time point are not known. The source material was PBMCs or a T cell subset sorted from them (not recorded which). The chain is built from TRBV7-9 and TRBJ2-7, with D maybe TRBD1 (5 bases). The CDR3: CASSLGGKSSYEQYF. In DNA, the CDR3 is TGTGCCAGCAGCTTAGGGGGCAAGAGCTCCTACGAGCAGTACTTC. Full variable domain (remainder filled in from reference TRBV7-9 and TRBJ2-7): DTGVSQNPRHKITKRGQNVTFRCDPISEHNRLYWYRQTLGQGPEFLTYFQNEAQLEKSRLLSDRFSAERPKGSFSTLEIQRTEQGDSAMYLCASSLGGKSSYEQYFGPGTRLTVT.